Below are 21 T cell receptor beta chains sequenced from a single sample in a study of spatial heterogeneity in lung cancer. No antigen is known for these receptors. Documented time point: sample taken at primary tumor resection. Each CDR3 protein gets one entry after TCRdb re-called the 5' RACE reads with MiXCR. Of about 7,800 distinct CDR3 sequences listed, approximately 20% are singletons. The study's findings and limits: Counts that tracked tumor mutation counts were those of expanded intratumoral alpha and beta TCRs.

The starting material was lung tumor tissue, obtained at surgery. The receptors were sampled from a female donor with early-stage non-small cell lung cancer.

The rearrangement joins TRBV28 to TRBJ1-1, with D possibly TRBD1 on 5 matching bases. The V end was cut by 8 bases, the J end by 3 bases, with 16 bases between. This CDR3 comprises 14 residues. Per the germline V gene, CDR1 is MDHEN and CDR2 is SYDVKM. CDR3 nucleotide sequence: TGTGCCAGCGTAACGAGGAAGGGGCACACTGAAGCTTTCTTT. Its translation: CASVTRKGHTEAFF.

This clonotype has more than one count but fewer than ten. The chain combines TRBV6-5 with TRBJ2-7, with D hard to call. The germline V gene has CDR1 MNHEY and CDR2 SVGAGI. The CDR3 loop spans 16 amino acids. V lost 3 bases and J lost 0, with 15 bases in between. This CDR3 is CASSYRPPYLSYEQYF. DNA of the CDR3: TGTGCCAGCAGTTATAGGCCGCCTTATCTCTCCTACGAGCAGTACTTC.

V gene TRBV12-3 or TRBV12-4 combines with J gene TRBJ2-7; 7 bases fit TRBD1. Germline trimming cut 2 bases from V and 5 bases from J; bases unmatched to any gene: 15. CDR3 length: 17 amino acids. Here the CDR3 reads CASSLSRGGAVFDEQYF. Written as DNA, the CDR3 is TGTGCCAGCAGTTTAAGTAGAGGGGGCGCGGTTTTCGACGAGCAGTACTTC.

Notes on this clonotype: One junction end disagrees with the germline gene, perhaps due to a read error. V gene TRBV4-3 combines with J gene TRBJ1-4; no firm D call. CDR3 length: 16 amino acids. Per germline, CDR1 LGHNA and CDR2 YSLEER. DNA of the CDR3: TGCGGCAGCAGCCAAGATCCCAACGGGGCTAATGAAAAACTGTTTTTT. This sequence encodes CGSSQDPNGANEKLFF.

This clonotype was found a few times. The V gene is TRBV11-2, the J gene TRBJ1-2; D is possibly TRBD1 (6 bases). Deletions cut 1 base from V and 2 bases from J, with 11 bases between. Germline V gene data show CDR1 as SGHAT and CDR2 as FQNNGV. The CDR3 length is 15 residues. The CDR3 is CASSLGVGGNYGYTF. For the CDR3, the DNA is TGTGCCAGCAGCTTAGGGGTAGGGGGAAACTATGGCTACACCTTC.

This clonotype is termed medium-sized. J is TRBJ2-1 and V is TRBV6-2 or TRBV6-3, with D perhaps given as TRBD1 or TRBD2 (5 bases each). The CDR3 has 13 residues. Germline CDR1 MNHEY, CDR2 SVGEGT. The V end lost 11 bases, the J end lost 5 bases, and 16 bases lay between the germline ends. The CDR3 coding sequence is TGTGCCGGGCGCCGGGACGGCCACAATGAGCAGTTCTTC. The encoded protein is CAGRRDGHNEQFF.

The chain links TRBV2 to TRBJ2-7; 9 nucleotides align to TRBD1. The CDR3 is 14 residues long. J was trimmed by 3 bases and V by 7 bases; bases with no gene match: 7. Germline CDR1 SNHLY, CDR2 FYNNEI. The CDR3 sequence: CASKETGGFYEQYF. DNA of the CDR3: TGTGCCAGCAAGGAGACAGGGGGTTTCTACGAGCAGTACTTC.

The chain is built from TRBV20-1 and TRBJ1-6; TRBD1 agrees at 10 bases. The CDR3 has 17 amino acids. The germline V gene has CDR1 DFQATT and CDR2 SNEGSKA (reference sequence). V shed 5 bases and J 1 base; nucleotides not matched to a gene: 8. The CDR3 loop reads CSAPGRQGASYNSPLHF. In DNA form, the CDR3 reads TGCAGTGCTCCAGGGCGACAGGGGGCTTCCTATAATTCACCCCTCCACTTT.

This clonotype was detected a few times. The V gene is TRBV9, the J gene TRBJ1-1; D remains unclear. The CDR3 runs to 13 residues. Trimming removed 0 bases at V and 3 bases at J, with 6 bases between. The germline CDR1 and CDR2 sequences are SGDLS and YYNGEE. The CDR3 nucleotides are TGTGCCAGCAGCGTAGCGGGTTACACTGAAGCTTTCTTT. The encoded protein is CASSVAGYTEAFF.

V is TRBV5-1 and J is TRBJ2-1; D perhaps matches TRBD2 (7 bases). V lost 3 bases to trimming and J lost 6 bases, with 19 bases between them. The CDR3 covers 16 residues. Germline V gene data show CDR1 as SGHRS and CDR2 as YFSETQ. CDR3 in DNA: TGCGCCAGCAGCTCCCAGGTGGGGGGGCCGCGCAATGAGCAGTTCTTC. Translating it yields CASSSQVGGPRNEQFF.

This clonotype was detected once. The CDR3 region has the DNA TGCAGTGCTACCCCCCGGGGGGTCACCGGAGGAGATACGCAGTATTTT. The encoded protein is CSATPRGVTGGDTQYF. The rearrangement links TRBV20-1 to TRBJ2-3, with 7 positions matching TRBD2. In germline, CDR1 is DFQATT, CDR2 SNEGSKA (reference sequence). This CDR3 has 16 residues. V shed 4 bases, J shed 5 bases, and the junction held 15 bases outside the gene matches.

CDR3 amino acids: CASIRNYEQYF. DNA for the CDR3: TGTGCCAGCATTCGGAACTACGAGCAGTACTTC. The chain has TRBV25-1 and TRBJ2-7; D not resolved. The CDR3 has 11 amino acids. The germline V and J ends were trimmed by 7 bases and 3 bases, with 7 bases remaining between them. In germline, CDR1 is MGHDK, CDR2 SYGVNS.

V gene TRBV20-1 combines with J gene TRBJ1-2, with D possibly TRBD1 on 5 matching bases. CDR1 and CDR2 (germline): DFQATT, SNEGSKA (reference sequence). V was shortened by 3 bases and J by 6 bases, with 14 bases between the two germline ends. There are 13 residues in the CDR3. CDR3 sequence: CSASPGLRDGYTF. For the CDR3, the DNA is TGCAGTGCTAGTCCCGGACTCAGGGATGGCTACACCTTC.

J is TRBJ1-5 and V is TRBV20-1; possible D gene TRBD1, 5 bases. CDR1 is DFQATT, CDR2 SNEGSKA, per germline (reference sequence). V was clipped by 3 bases and J by 3 bases, with 9 bases between them. The CDR3 length is 13 residues. The CDR3: CSARGHDNQPQHF. For the CDR3, the DNA is TGCAGTGCTAGGGGGCATGACAATCAGCCCCAGCATTTT.

The chain is built from TRBV12-3 or TRBV12-4 and TRBJ2-3, with 7 bases aligning to TRBD1. With V trimmed by 6 bases and J by 2 bases, 5 bases remained unmatched. The CDR3 has 14 residues. In nucleotides, the CDR3 is TGTGCCAGCAGCGGACAGGCCCCCACAGATACGCAGTATTTT. As protein: CASSGQAPTDTQYF.

In DNA, the CDR3 is TGCGCCAGCAAACGGGGACTAGCGGGGGCTAATGAGCAGTTCTTC. Residues: CASKRGLAGANEQFF. V usage is TRBV10-2 and J usage is TRBJ2-1; 14 bases line up with TRBD2. V lost 7 bases to trimming and J lost 7 bases; unmatched junction nucleotides: 6. Per the germline V gene, CDR1 is WSHSY and CDR2 is SAAADI. CDR3 length: 15 amino acids.

The chain joins TRBV6-5 to TRBJ1-3; tentatively, D is TRBD1 (6 bases). Trimming shortened V by 5 bases and J by 4 bases, and 15 bases separated the two germline ends. The CDR3 has 15 residues. Germline CDR1 and CDR2: MNHEY and SVGAGI. The DNA of the CDR3 is TGTGCCAGCAGTGCAGGGGACACTAAGGGAAACACCATATATTTT. It codes for CASSAGDTKGNTIYF.

This clonotype has just a few counts. The chain couples TRBV10-1 to TRBJ2-3; no reliable D call. The CDR3 contains 13 residues. Germline V gives CDR1 WNHNN, CDR2 SYGVQD (reference sequence). The V gene lost 3 bases and the J gene lost 4 bases, with 8 bases spanning the gap. CDR3 loop: CASSDSTADTQYF. The DNA of the CDR3 is TGCGCCAGCAGTGACTCGACTGCAGATACGCAGTATTTT.

The rearrangement joins TRBV29-1 to TRBJ2-1, with D uncertain. This CDR3 contains 11 residues. V was trimmed by 6 bases and J by 3 bases, leaving 6 bases between them. Germline CDR1 SQVTM, CDR2 ANQGSEA. In DNA form, the CDR3 reads TGCAGCGTGCAGAGCTACAATGAGCAGTTCTTC. Translating it yields CSVQSYNEQFF.

In its sample, this clonotype was seen a few times. The V call is TRBV12-3 or TRBV12-4, the J call TRBJ1-4; D remains unclear. The V end lost 1 base, the J end lost 16 bases, and 13 bases lay between the germline ends. The CDR3 is 12 residues long. As DNA, the CDR3 is TGTGCCAGCAGTTTAGGCGCCGGGTTAGAGTTTTTT. The encoded protein is CASSLGAGLEFF.

The gene calls are TRBV3-1 and TRBJ2-5; 9 positions match TRBD1. Germline V gene sequence: CDR1 LGHDT, CDR2 YNNKEL (reference sequence). V shed 4 bases, J shed 0 bases, and the junction held 15 bases outside the gene matches. This CDR3 region has 19 residues. The CDR3 sequence is CASSPPRQGVTLYQETQYF. Written as DNA, the CDR3 is TGTGCCAGCAGCCCACCTCGACAGGGGGTAACCCTATACCAAGAGACCCAGTACTTC.